This T cell receptor beta chain was observed in a study of blood T cells in healthy people across ages. Broader study findings: In long-lived donors, naive CD4+ cell counts and diversity exceeded those of aged donors. Unsorted PBMC material precluded a definitive naive versus antigen-experienced comparison. It was held that diversity estimates obtained from one million T cells represented underestimates.

There are 17 residues in the CDR3. Trimming pared 5 bases from V and 0 bases from J, leaving 19 bases between. The germline gives CDR1 DFQATT, CDR2 SNEGSKA (reference sequence). Extraction of total RNA produced a minimum of 5.5 micrograms from each sample. Together with a sample-barcoded 5' primer, a J-beta primer mix was included in a second PCR lasting about 7 to 12 cycles. Via MiXCR, TCRdb re-called the 5' RACE reads, giving one row per CDR3 protein. Among 1.5 million to 2 million distinct CDR3 sequences, roughly 27% were seen once, and the ten largest hold over 7%. In its sample, this clonotype was seen once. The target antigen is unknown.

Source material: blood. This clonotype originated in a woman aged 25 to 39 in good health. The chain has TRBV20-1 and TRBJ1-4; the D gene is possibly TRBD1 (5 bases). The CDR3 reads CSASNWDGNPTNEKLFF. The CDR3 nucleotides are TGCAGTGCTTCAAACTGGGACGGAAACCCAACTAATGAAAAACTGTTTTTT.